The rows below give T cell receptor beta chains drawn from one sample of a study of vaccination and CD4 T cells after COVID-19. Their recognized antigens are unknown. Via MiXCR, TCRdb re-called the PCR reads, giving one row per CDR3 protein. This sample has about 18,000 distinct CDR3 sequences, with under 60% found just once. The sample was CD4+ T cells from blood, cultured in vitro, taken after SARS-CoV-2 vaccination. These receptor sequences come from a human donor who had recovered from COVID-19. CDR3s include the opening cysteine and the closing phenylalanine or tryptophan. The order of the fields is J gene, V gene, D gene, clone size, CDR3 DNA, CDR3 protein. The D gene is left open where the match is weak. Where a row states a size, it is once, few, many or the class of an expanded clone; other rows omit it.

>TRBJ1-5|TRBV19|.|few
TGTGCCAGTAGTATGTTGGGCAATCAGCCCCAGCATTTT
CASSMLGNQPQHF
>TRBJ1-2|TRBV12-3/TRBV12-4|.|.
TGTGCCAGCAGCCAGGAGGGGGGCCAATATGGCTACACCTTC
CASSQEGGQYGYTF
>TRBJ2-6|TRBV6-5|.|.
TGTGCCAGCAGTTACTCGGCAGGGGCCCCTCTCCCCTCTGGGGCCAACGTCCTGACTTTC
CASSYSAGAPLPSGANVLTF
>TRBJ1-2|TRBV12-5|.|once
TGTGCTAGTGGTTTCTCAGGAGGCGGCTACACCTTC
CASGFSGGGYTF
>TRBJ1-1|TRBV27|.|few
TGTGCCAGCCGGTCGGGTAGCACTGAAGCTTTCTTT
CASRSGSTEAFF
>TRBJ1-2|TRBV7-8|.|few
TGTGCCAGCAGCTTAGCGGGGGGGTACTATGGCTACACCTTC
CASSLAGGYYGYTF
>TRBJ2-7|TRBV6-1|TRBD1|.
TGTGCCAGCAGTCAAACCCGGGACAGGGGACACGAGCAGTACTTC
CASSQTRDRGHEQYF
>TRBJ1-6|TRBV10-2|TRBD1|.
TGCGCCACCAACGACAGGGGGCGGAATTCACCCCTCCACTTT
CATNDRGRNSPLHF
>TRBJ2-2|TRBV6-2/TRBV6-3|TRBD1|.
TGTGCCAGCAGAACCGGGACAGACACCGGGGAGCTGTTTTTT
CASRTGTDTGELFF
>TRBJ1-5|TRBV19|.|few
TGTGCCAGTAGTATAGGACTCCAGGGAGGCAATCAGCCCCAGCATTTT
CASSIGLQGGNQPQHF
>TRBJ1-2|TRBV7-2|.|.
TGTGCCAGCAGCCGTGCTCAAGACTACACCTTC
CASSRAQDYTF
>TRBJ1-4|TRBV20-1|TRBD1|.
TGCAGTGCTAGACCCACAGGGGCTACTAATGAAAAACTGTTTTTT
CSARPTGATNEKLFF
>TRBJ2-1|TRBV2|.|.
TGTGCCAGCAGTGAAAACAGGTACAATGAGCAGTTCTTC
CASSENRYNEQFF
>TRBJ1-2|TRBV7-2|.|.
TGTGCCAGCACCACCAGCGGGGGGGCCCATGGCTACACCTTC
CASTTSGGAHGYTF
>TRBJ2-2|TRBV24-1|.|.
TGTGCCACCGGGCAGTGGCGGGGAGGCACCGGGGAGCTGTTTTTT
CATGQWRGGTGELFF
>TRBJ1-6|TRBV27|.|.
TGTGCCAGCAGTTCGTCAGGGCATAATTCACCCCTCCACTTT
CASSSSGHNSPLHF
>TRBJ1-2|TRBV12-3/TRBV12-4|.|.
TGTGCCAGCAGTTTAACGGGGGAACATGGCTACACCTTC
CASSLTGEHGYTF
>TRBJ1-1|TRBV20-1|.|.
TGCAGTGCTTGGCCCGGAGGATTGTCCGGCACTGAAGCTTTCTTT
CSAWPGGLSGTEAFF
>TRBJ1-1|TRBV28|.|.
TGTGCCAGCAGTTTACCCGGGACGCGAGCTTTCTTT
CASSLPGTRAFF
>TRBJ1-5|TRBV7-6|.|.
TGTGCCAGCAGCTTAGCGGGAAGGGGGGCTGGTCAGCCCCAGCATTTT
CASSLAGRGAGQPQHF
>TRBJ1-3|TRBV6-1|.|.
TGTGCCAGCAGCATTCGGACGACTAGCTCTGGAAACACCATATATTTT
CASSIRTTSSGNTIYF
>TRBJ2-5|TRBV6-2/TRBV6-3|.|.
TGTGCCAGCAGTTACGGTCAAGAGACCCAGTACTTC
CASSYGQETQYF
>TRBJ2-5|TRBV19|TRBD1|.
TGTGCCAGTAGTATAGGGGCGACAGGGCGAGAGACCCAGTACTTC
CASSIGATGRETQYF
>TRBJ2-7|TRBV6-2/TRBV6-3|TRBD2|.
TGTGCCACCCTTAGCGGGAGTAGCTACGAGCAGTACTTC
CATLSGSSYEQYF
>TRBJ2-7|TRBV20-1|TRBD2|.
TGCAGTGCTCGTTCCGGGGGCGGGAGGGCCTACGAGCAGTACTTC
CSARSGGGRAYEQYF
>TRBJ2-7|TRBV3-1|TRBD1|.
TGTGCCAGCAGCCCCCGTAGACAGGGGAACGAGCAGTACTTC
CASSPRRQGNEQYF
>TRBJ2-3|TRBV11-1|TRBD2|.
TGTGCCAGCAGCTTAGCGGATCCGGGGGGACTACCCGCAGTATTT
CASSLADPGGLPAVF
>TRBJ2-5|TRBV20-1|.|.
TGCAGTGCTAGTGCACGGCCAGGGGTTACCCAGTACTTC
CSASARPGVTQYF
>TRBJ2-5|TRBV6-5|TRBD2|few
TGTGCCAGCAGTTACAGCGGGAGGGCCTTGGAGACCCAGTACTTC
CASSYSGRALETQYF
>TRBJ2-3|TRBV6-2/TRBV6-3|TRBD1|once
TGTGCCAGCAGGGAGCTGGGGACAGGAGTAGATACGCAGTATTTT
CASRELGTGVDTQYF
>TRBJ1-2|TRBV6-1|TRBD1|once
TGTGCCAGCAGCCAGGACAGGGGGTATGGCTACACCTTC
CASSQDRGYGYTF
>TRBJ1-2|TRBV5-4|TRBD1|.
TGTGCCAGCAGCTTGCCGGGACAGGGTCACTATGGCTACACCTTC
CASSLPGQGHYGYTF
>TRBJ2-7|TRBV12-5|.|.
TGTGCTAGTGGTCCCCCCGACCTCGGCGAGCAGTACTTC
CASGPPDLGEQYF
>TRBJ2-5|TRBV6-1|.|.
TGTGCCAGCAGTGTCCCCAGGGAAAACCTTAGGTACTTC
CASSVPRENLRYF
>TRBJ2-5|TRBV11-3|TRBD2|once
TGTGCCAGCAGCTTCTTGGCGGGGGCCCAGTACTTC
CASSFLAGAQYF
>TRBJ2-5|TRBV6-1|.|.
TGTGCCAGCAGTGAAGCAGCCCCAGGGGTGGGGACCCAGTACTTC
CASSEAAPGVGTQYF
>TRBJ1-5|TRBV28|TRBD1|.
TGTGCCAGCAGTTTAACAGGGGGCATTCAGCCCCAGCATTTT
CASSLTGGIQPQHF